The rows below give T cell receptor beta chains drawn from one sample of a study of CD8 T cells in Susac syndrome. TCRdb itself ran the immunoSEQ multiplex PCR reads through MiXCR, one entry per CDR3 protein. The repertoire holds 150,000 to 200,000 distinct CDR3 sequences, with around 94% as singletons. The sequencing input was CD4+ T cells from PBMCs. These receptor sequences come from a human donor with Susac syndrome. The CDR3 runs from the conserved cysteine through the conserved F or W. The D gene is left open where the match is weak. The listing skips clone size in some rows; elsewhere it reads once, few, many or a size class.

d_gene	v_gene	abundance	j_gene	CDR3nt	CDR3aa
TRBD2	TRBV12-3/TRBV12-4	once	TRBJ2-1	TGTGCCAGCAGTTTCCGGGGGGACAATGAGCAGTTCTTC	CASSFRGDNEQFF
.	TRBV5-6	.	TRBJ2-1	TGTGCCAGCAGCTTGCCGACAAGCAATGAGCAGTTCTTC	CASSLPTSNEQFF
.	TRBV12-3/TRBV12-4	once	TRBJ2-2	TGTGCCAGCAGACGCGACATAATAAACACCGGGGAGCTGTTTTTT	CASRRDIINTGELFF
TRBD2	TRBV7-8	.	TRBJ2-3	TGTGCCAGCAGCTTGAATAGCGGGGGGCTGGATACGCAGTATTTT	CASSLNSGGLDTQYF
TRBD1	TRBV3-1	.	TRBJ1-1	TGTGCCAGCAGCGGAATGGACAGGGGCACTGAAGCTTTCTTT	CASSGMDRGTEAFF
TRBD2	TRBV19	.	TRBJ2-7	TGTGCCAGTAGTTCGGGGGGTGAGTACGAGCAGTACTTC	CASSSGGEYEQYF
TRBD1	TRBV5-1	.	TRBJ2-1	TGCGCCAGCAGCTCGGGGACCGGGACAGGGGAATTTAATGAGCAGTTCTTC	CASSSGTGTGEFNEQFF
TRBD1	TRBV6-5	.	TRBJ1-6	TGTGCCAGCAAAGGACAGGGCCAACGAAATTCACCCCTCCACTTT	CASKGQGQRNSPLHF
.	TRBV20-1	.	TRBJ2-7	TGCAGTGCCATCTCGGAGGGGTCCTACGAGCAGTACTTC	CSAISEGSYEQYF
.	TRBV7-2	.	TRBJ2-5	TGTGCCAGCAGCCGTGCGGGCGGGGGCCACCAAGAGACCCAGTACTTC	CASSRAGGGHQETQYF
.	TRBV30	.	TRBJ2-5	TGTGCCTGGAGTGTACCGTCTGGATCAGAGACCCAGTACTTC	CAWSVPSGSETQYF
TRBD1	TRBV6-1	.	TRBJ2-3	TGTGCCAGCAGTGTGGCAGGGGGCGAGGATACGCAGTATTTT	CASSVAGGEDTQYF
.	TRBV3-1	.	TRBJ2-5	TGTGCCAGCAGACAAGATGAGGAGACCCAGTACTTC	CASRQDEETQYF